Below are 12 T cell receptor beta chains sequenced from a single sample in a study of neurological immune-mediated disorders. TCRdb reprocessed the 5' RACE reads with MiXCR, giving one entry per CDR3 protein. Counted here are about 50,000 distinct CDR3 sequences, around 3.3% occurring once; the ten biggest clones make up more than 5%. Sequenced input: PBMCs. The receptors derive from a man between 40 and 49 years old with multiple sclerosis.

A few counts support this clonotype. Here the CDR3 reads CARSLGGGLTDTQYF. DNA for the CDR3: TGTGCCAGAAGCTTGGGAGGGGGCCTGACAGATACGCAGTATTTT. The chain employs TRBV5-3 and TRBJ2-3; TRBD1 aligns across 7 bases. TRBV5-3 is designated an ORF whose function remains uncertain. This CDR3 has 15 amino acids. Trimming removed 0 bases from V and 3 bases from J; junction bases left unmatched: 4.

This clonotype was picked up many times. The V and J genes are TRBV12-3 or TRBV12-4 and TRBJ2-5, with D possibly TRBD2 on 5 matching bases. V gave up 6 bases and J gave up 5 bases, with 7 bases separating them. CDR3 length: 11 residues. The CDR3 here is CASSRGETQYF. The CDR3 DNA reads as TGTGCCAGCAGCAGAGGGGAGACCCAGTACTTC.

At least ten counts were recorded for this clonotype. V usage is TRBV7-9 and J usage is TRBJ2-1; D is ambiguous. Per germline, CDR1 SEHNR and CDR2 FQNEAQ (reference sequence). The CDR3 sequence is 15 residues long. V was trimmed by 2 bases and J by 6 bases, leaving 14 bases between them. This CDR3 reads CASSLPVRPLNEQFF. CDR3 sequence (DNA): TGTGCCAGCAGCTTACCGGTCAGACCCCTCAATGAGCAGTTCTTC.

This clonotype was observed many times. The chain recombines TRBV6-4 with TRBJ2-2; D remains ambiguous. V was clipped by 0 bases and J by 5 bases, with 7 bases between them. Per germline, CDR1 MRHNA and CDR2 SNTAGT. The CDR3 spans 14 residues. In DNA form, the CDR3 reads TGTGCCAGCAGTGACTCGGCGGAGACCGGGGAGCTGTTTTTT. It is translated as CASSDSAETGELFF.

In its sample, this clonotype was seen many times. The chain has TRBV28 and TRBJ1-1; no firm D call. The V end lost 6 bases, the J end lost 5 bases, and 10 bases lay between the germline ends. The CDR3 runs 12 residues. Looked up from germline, CDR1 is MDHEN and CDR2 is SYDVKM. The CDR3: CASSLLGTEAFF. The DNA of the CDR3 is TGTGCCAGCAGCCTCCTGGGAACTGAAGCTTTCTTT.

This clonotype was seen ten or more times. This chain connects TRBV10-2 to TRBJ1-5, with D possibly being TRBD1 (6 bases). The germline gives CDR1 WSHSY, CDR2 SAAADI. There are 17 residues in the CDR3. Between the trimmed V and J ends, which lost 3 bases and 4 bases, there was a span of 19 bases. CDR3 protein: CASSDPGGPQGNQPQHF. The CDR3 bases are TGCGCCAGCAGTGACCCCGGGGGCCCTCAGGGGAATCAGCCCCAGCATTTT.

This clonotype was counted many times. The chain combines TRBV5-1 with TRBJ2-3; 7 bases map to TRBD1. The CDR3 consists of 15 residues. Losses at the gene ends were 0 bases for V and 0 bases for J; bases not matched to a gene: 1. Germline-derived CDR1 and CDR2 are SGHRS and YFSETQ. CDR3 bases: TGCGCCAGCAGCTTGGCGGGACAGAGCACAGATACGCAGTATTTT. It translates to CASSLAGQSTDTQYF.

This clonotype was counted at least ten times. V usage is TRBV6-5 and J usage is TRBJ2-1; D is unresolved. CDR1 MNHEY and CDR2 SVGAGI come from the germline V gene. Trimming took off 4 bases at V and 4 bases at J, with 2 bases between the two ends. The CDR3 spans 11 residues. This chain's CDR3 is CASSLYNEQFF. The CDR3 DNA reads TGTGCCAGCAGTTTATACAATGAGCAGTTCTTC.

This clonotype was seen at least ten times. CDR3: CASSPPRGGQAGANVLTF. CDR3 coding DNA: TGCGCCAGCAGCCCCCCTCGGGGGGGTCAGGCTGGGGCCAACGTCCTGACTTTC. The chain links TRBV4-1 to TRBJ2-6; 8 bases are shared with TRBD2. Trimming cost V 4 bases and J 2 bases; bases outside gene matches: 10. CDR3 length: 18 amino acids. Germline CDR1 and CDR2: MGHRA and YSYEKL.

This clonotype has at least ten counts. The J gene is TRBJ2-1, the V gene TRBV7-2; 11 bases map to TRBD2. Germline lookup yields CDR1 SGHTA and CDR2 FQGNSA. The CDR3 covers 17 residues. The ends lost 5 bases at V and 4 bases at J; junction bases unmatched: 10. The CDR3 region is CASSPHPLAGGYNEQFF. In DNA form, the CDR3 reads TGTGCCAGCAGCCCACACCCCCTAGCGGGGGGATACAATGAGCAGTTCTTC.

About this clonotype: Possible read error: a much larger clone is one base away. The rearrangement joins TRBV24-1 to TRBJ1-5; possibly TRBD1 for D (6 bases). V lost 5 bases and J lost 9, with 19 bases in between. This CDR3 is 15 amino acids long. In germline, CDR1 is KGHDR, CDR2 SFDVKD. CDR3 in DNA: TGTGCCACCAGTGCCCGGACAGAATTAAACGGGCCCCAGCATTTT. Translated: CATSARTELNGPQHF.

This clonotype was counted at least ten times. The chain uses TRBV20-1 and TRBJ2-1; 9 bases fit TRBD2. Trimming at V came to 4 bases and at J to 8 bases, leaving 3 bases not matched to a gene. The CDR3 runs 12 residues. CDR1 is DFQATT, CDR2 SNEGSKA, per germline (reference sequence). The CDR3 is CSAILAGDEQFF. CDR3 nucleotides: TGCAGTGCTATATTAGCGGGGGATGAGCAGTTCTTC.